This is a list of T cell receptor beta chains from one sample in a study of cytomegalovirus exposure and HLA in healthy donors. Assay used: immunoSEQ multiplex PCR; TCRdb lists only in-frame clones, some missing. The table includes some 130,000 clones, 70% to 80% detected once. Sample: PBMCs. Source of these receptors: a female donor in good health and CMV-seronegative. Both conserved end residues are part of each CDR3. The order of the fields is CDR3 length, J gene, clone size, V gene, D gene, CDR3 protein, CDR3 DNA. D genes are given only for firm matches. The size field is filled for only some rows; it gives once, few, many or a size class.

16	TRBJ2-7	.	TRBV18	TRBD1	CASSPPSQGGSYEQYF	TGTGCCAGCTCACCACCGTCACAGGGGGGCTCCTACGAGCAGTACTTC
20	TRBJ2-3	.	TRBV5-8	TRBD2	CASSSIQRDLKRNTRDTQYF	TGTGCCAGCAGCTCAATTCAGCGGGACCTTAAACGCAACACACGAGATACGCAGTATTTT
14	TRBJ2-5	.	TRBV19	.	CASSIEPGWGTQYF	TGTGCCAGTAGTATAGAGCCGGGGTGGGGGACCCAGTACTTC
18	TRBJ2-3	.	TRBV25-1	.	CASSEMGRGTGDTDTQYF	TGTGCCAGCAGTGAGATGGGGCGCGGGACGGGGGATACGGATACGCAGTATTTT
17	TRBJ2-2	.	TRBV4-3	.	CASSQDVPWGGRAELFF	TGCGCCAGCAGCCAAGATGTCCCGTGGGGAGGTCGGGCGGAGCTGTTTTTT
16	TRBJ2-3	.	TRBV7-2	TRBD2	CASSSSTGGGPDTQYF	TGTGCCAGCAGCTCGAGTACGGGCGGGGGGCCAGATACGCAGTATTTT
13	TRBJ2-7	.	TRBV5-4	.	CASSIGQTYEQYF	TGTGCCAGCAGCATCGGACAGACCTACGAGCAGTACTTC
15	TRBJ2-7	.	TRBV6-5	.	CASSADSPSSYEQYF	TGTGCCAGCAGTGCCGACAGTCCCTCCTCCTACGAGCAGTACTTC
15	TRBJ2-5	.	TRBV7-9	TRBD1	CASSLGTGAGETQYF	TGTGCCAGCAGCTTAGGCACAGGGGCTGGGGAGACCCAGTACTTC
13	TRBJ2-5	.	TRBV7-9	TRBD2	CASSAMGGETQYF	TGTGCCAGCAGCGCCATGGGGGGGGAGACCCAGTACTTC
15	TRBJ2-3	.	TRBV7-9	.	CASSFSAGSTDTQYF	TGTGCCAGCAGCTTCTCCGCCGGGAGCACAGATACGCAGTATTTT
13	TRBJ1-5	.	TRBV16	.	CASSQLPRQPQHF	TGTGCCAGCAGCCAATTGCCCAGACAGCCCCAGCATTTT
13	TRBJ2-7	.	TRBV5-8	.	CASSLGHIGEQYF	TGTGCCAGCAGCTTGGGACATATCGGCGAGCAGTACTTC
14	TRBJ1-2	.	TRBV6-5	.	CASSYSTRGYGYTF	TGTGCCAGCAGTTACTCGACCCGGGGCTATGGCTACACCTTC
12	TRBJ2-3	.	TRBV11-2	.	CASTGVGDTQYF	TGTGCCAGCACTGGAGTGGGAGATACGCAGTATTTT
15	TRBJ2-1	.	TRBV6-5	TRBD2	CASRSSGSIHNEQFF	TGTGCCAGCAGATCAAGCGGGAGTATCCACAATGAGCAGTTCTTC
16	TRBJ1-2	.	TRBV5-4	TRBD1	CASSLSWDRGMGGYTF	TGTGCCAGCAGCTTGTCCTGGGACAGGGGGATGGGTGGCTACACCTTC
14	TRBJ2-5	once	TRBV27	TRBD1	CASSQNRGQETQYF	TGTGCCAGCAGTCAAAACAGGGGTCAAGAGACCCAGTACTTC
14	TRBJ2-2	.	TRBV30	.	CAWSVVPGGGELFF	TGTGCCTGGAGTGTCGTGCCCGGGGGCGGGGAGCTGTTTTTT
13	TRBJ2-4	.	TRBV7-8	TRBD1	CASGQGDKNIQYF	TGTGCCAGCGGACAGGGTGACAAAAACATTCAGTACTTC
15	TRBJ1-2	.	TRBV5-1	.	CASSLNRDSNYGYTF	TGCGCCAGCAGCTTAAACAGGGATTCCAACTATGGCTACACCTTC
12	TRBJ1-5	.	TRBV6-6	.	CASRRAEQPQHF	TGTGCCAGCAGGCGGGCGGAACAGCCCCAGCATTTT
14	TRBJ2-1	few	TRBV4-1	.	CASSGLPGYNEQFF	TGCGCCAGCAGCGGGCTCCCTGGGTACAATGAGCAGTTCTTC
14	TRBJ2-5	.	TRBV5-1	.	CASSFRALQETQYF	TGCGCCAGCAGCTTCAGGGCGCTCCAAGAGACCCAGTACTTC
14	TRBJ2-1	few	TRBV10-3	TRBD2	CAISAAGDGNEQFF	TGTGCCATCAGTGCGGCGGGGGACGGCAATGAGCAGTTCTTC
13	TRBJ1-6	once	TRBV30	.	CAWRGDLRSPLHF	TGTGCCTGGAGGGGCGACCTTCGATCACCCCTCCACTTT
14	TRBJ1-3	.	TRBV27	.	CASLSPGTGNTIYF	TGTGCCAGCCTTAGCCCCGGTACTGGAAACACCATATATTTT
17	TRBJ1-5	.	TRBV2	.	CASSGTGSAYSNQPQHF	TGTGCCAGCAGCGGCACGGGGTCGGCTTATAGCAATCAGCCCCAGCATTTT
16	TRBJ1-4	.	TRBV15	.	CATSRDLSQGREKLFF	TGTGCCACCAGCAGAGATTTGAGTCAGGGCCGGGAAAAACTGTTTTTT
15	TRBJ1-4	.	TRBV5-1	TRBD1	CASSPLPGQNEKLFF	TGCGCCAGCAGCCCCTTACCGGGACAGAATGAAAAACTGTTTTTT
13	TRBJ2-7	.	TRBV10-3	.	CATRQDNSYEQYF	TGTGCCACCCGCCAGGACAACTCCTACGAGCAGTACTTC
14	TRBJ2-5	.	TRBV2	TRBD2	CASSERRGDEAQYF	TGTGCCAGCAGTGAAAGGCGGGGGGATGAGGCCCAGTACTTC
15	TRBJ2-1	once	TRBV7-7	.	CASSETVSSYNEQFF	TGTGCTAGCAGTGAAACAGTTAGCTCCTACAATGAGCAGTTCTTC
15	TRBJ1-4	.	TRBV19	.	CATSFAIGSNEKLFF	TGTGCCACCTCGTTCGCGATCGGGTCTAATGAAAAACTGTTTTTT
15	TRBJ2-5	.	TRBV2	TRBD2	CASSEEAGGGETQYF	TGTGCCAGCAGTGAAGAAGCGGGAGGAGGGGAGACCCAGTACTTC
17	TRBJ2-1	.	TRBV6-4	TRBD2	CASSDSSLAGENNEQFF	TGTGCCAGCAGTGACTCGTCCCTAGCGGGGGAAAACAATGAGCAGTTCTTC
15	TRBJ2-1	.	TRBV28	.	CASSLQGYSYNEQFF	TGTGCCAGCAGTCTACAGGGTTACTCCTACAATGAGCAGTTCTTC
16	TRBJ2-7	.	TRBV13	TRBD1	CASSRSGTGTQYEQYF	TGTGCCAGCAGCCGATCTGGGACAGGGACACAATACGAGCAGTACTTC
13	TRBJ2-5	.	TRBV11-3	TRBD1	CASSLTQGGTQYF	TGTGCCAGCAGCTTAACACAGGGGGGGACCCAGTACTTC
16	TRBJ2-7	.	TRBV7-9	TRBD1	CASSLALTTQGAEQYF	TGTGCCAGCAGCTTAGCCCTCACCACCCAGGGGGCCGAGCAGTACTTC
15	TRBJ1-4	.	TRBV10-3	.	CAIRDSRSTNEKLFF	TGTGCCATCAGGGACAGTCGATCAACTAATGAAAAACTGTTTTTT
13	TRBJ2-7	.	TRBV30	TRBD1	CAWSQGASYEQYF	TGTGCCTGGAGTCAGGGGGCCTCCTACGAGCAGTACTTC
13	TRBJ1-2	.	TRBV11-2	TRBD1	CASSGQGTYGYTF	TGTGCCAGCAGCGGACAGGGAACCTATGGCTACACCTTC
13	TRBJ1-1	.	TRBV9	.	CASSVEGYTEAFF	TGTGCCAGCAGCGTAGAGGGGTACACTGAAGCTTTCTTT
14	TRBJ2-5	.	TRBV23-1	TRBD1	CARKGRTGQETQYF	TGCGCCAGGAAGGGTCGGACAGGGCAAGAGACCCAGTACTTC
15	TRBJ2-2	once	TRBV7-3	TRBD2	CASSKGLSNTGELFF	TGTGCCAGCAGCAAGGGACTATCGAACACCGGGGAGCTGTTTTTT
14	TRBJ2-7	.	TRBV7-2	TRBD1	CASSVPGQSYEQYF	TGTGCCAGCAGCGTACCGGGACAGAGCTACGAGCAGTACTTC
16	TRBJ2-1	.	TRBV5-1	TRBD2	CASSFTSGGVYNEQFF	TGCGCCAGCAGCTTTACTAGCGGGGGGGTCTACAATGAGCAGTTCTTC
15	TRBJ2-2	.	TRBV12-5	TRBD1	CASGPTGGNTGELFF	TGTGCTAGTGGCCCCACAGGGGGTAACACCGGGGAGCTGTTTTTT
15	TRBJ1-4	.	TRBV9	TRBD1	CASTQRGTANEKLFF	TGTGCCAGCACCCAAAGAGGGACAGCTAATGAAAAACTGTTTTTT
15	TRBJ1-2	.	TRBV6-5	.	CASSASRDTNYGYTF	TGTGCCAGCAGTGCATCTCGGGACACCAACTATGGCTACACCTTC
12	TRBJ2-7	once	TRBV30	.	CAWSPGGYEQYF	TGTGCCTGGAGTCCAGGTGGCTACGAGCAGTACTTC
17	TRBJ1-2	.	TRBV7-2	.	CASSLAWRTRGALGYTF	TGTGCCAGCAGCTTAGCGTGGAGAACGCGGGGAGCACTAGGCTACACCTTC
13	TRBJ2-5	.	TRBV15	.	CATSRDLAETQYF	TGTGCCACCAGCAGGGATTTAGCAGAGACCCAGTACTTC
14	TRBJ1-1	.	TRBV28	.	CASGGGGWDTEAFF	TGTGCCAGCGGAGGGGGGGGGTGGGACACTGAAGCTTTCTTT
14	TRBJ2-7	.	TRBV28	TRBD2	CASSYGGRYYEQYF	TGTGCCAGCAGTTACGGGGGGAGGTATTACGAGCAGTACTTC